This is a list of T cell receptor beta chains from one sample in a study of blood T cell repertoires in COVID-19. The table came from immunoSEQ multiplex PCR; TCRdb's copy has only in-frame clones and leaves some out. The data show approximately 100,000 clones, roughly 84% seen once. The specimen sequenced was peripheral blood. These receptors came from a woman aged 65 to 85 with acute or convalescent COVID-19. CDR3s include the opening cysteine and the closing phenylalanine or tryptophan. A D gene is named only where the DNA matches it firmly. Only some rows state a clone size, as once, few, many or a class for expanded clones.

>15|NA|TRBJ2-3|TRBV2|TRBD2
CASRASGGRTDTQYF
TGTGCCAGCAGGGCTAGCGGGGGTCGCACAGATACGCAGTATTTT
>14|NA|TRBJ1-1|TRBV5-1|NA
CASALPAGVTEAFF
TGCGCCAGCGCCCTACCCGCGGGGGTCACTGAAGCTTTCTTT
>13|NA|TRBJ1-2|TRBV28|NA
CASSPRQDYGYTF
TGTGCCAGCAGTCCAAGACAGGACTATGGCTACACCTTC
>15|NA|TRBJ2-5|TRBV7-2|TRBD1
CASSLAGTVQETQYF
TGTGCCAGCAGCTTAGCCGGGACAGTCCAAGAGACCCAGTACTTC
>16|NA|TRBJ1-5|TRBV6-1|NA
CASSEAGGYGNQPQHF
TGTGCCAGCAGTGAAGCGGGAGGGTATGGAAACCAGCCCCAGCATTTT
>14|NA|TRBJ1-1|TRBV21-1|NA
CASSKVRGTPEAFF
TGTGCCAGCAGCAAAGTCCGTGGTACACCTGAAGCTTTCTTT
>13|NA|TRBJ2-2|TRBV27|NA
CASTSANTGELFF
TGTGCCAGCACAAGCGCGAACACCGGGGAGCTGTTTTTT
>16|once|TRBJ2-5|TRBV19|NA
CASSSSAGDIGETQYF
TGTGCCAGTAGTAGTTCGGCGGGGGACATTGGAGAGACCCAGTACTTC
>14|NA|TRBJ2-3|TRBV19|NA
CASHPGGRSDTQYF
TGTGCCAGCCACCCCGGGGGGCGCTCAGATACGCAGTATTTT
>15|once|TRBJ2-5|TRBV28|TRBD1
CASSLKTGERETQYF
TGTGCCAGCAGCTTAAAGACAGGGGAGCGGGAGACCCAGTACTTC
>13|NA|TRBJ1-2|TRBV25-1|NA
CASSDIRGMDFGF
TGTGCCAGCAGTGATATCAGAGGTATGGACTTCGGCTTC
>14|once|TRBJ1-4|TRBV27|TRBD1
CASSSQGVVKKLFF
TGTGCCAGCAGCTCACAGGGGGTGGTAAAAAAACTGTTTTTT
>19|NA|TRBJ2-5|TRBV7-8|TRBD2
CASSLSELAGGSYQETQYF
TGTGCCAGCAGCTTATCGGAACTAGCGGGAGGTTCGTACCAAGAGACCCAGTACTTC
>19|few|TRBJ2-1|TRBV15|TRBD2
CATSSLGLAGVLVYNEQFF
TGTGCCACCAGCAGCCTCGGACTAGCGGGAGTGTTGGTTTACAATGAGCAGTTCTTC
>11|NA|TRBJ1-2|TRBV20-1|TRBD1
CSARTGPGYTF
TGCAGTGCCAGGACAGGGCCTGGCTACACCTTC
>17|NA|TRBJ1-2|TRBV11-2|TRBD1
CASRSLPGQGRNYGYTF
TGTGCCAGCAGGTCTCTCCCGGGACAGGGCAGAAACTATGGCTACACCTTC